This TCR beta chain was sequenced for a study of T-cell reconstitution after alpha-beta-depleted transplantation in children. A few counts support this clonotype. Germline V gene sequence: CDR1 SGHRS, CDR2 YFSETQ. J lost 4 bases, V lost 5 bases, and 14 bases had no gene match. The length of the CDR3 is 16 residues. Unique molecular identifiers were used in preparing the TCRbeta library. TCRdb itself ran the PCR reads through MiXCR, one entry per CDR3 protein. The sample lists some 500,000 distinct CDR3 sequences, approximately 29% occurring once. The genes are TRBV5-1 and TRBJ1-2; TRBD1 aligns across 7 bases. The TCR originated in a human donor who donated a stem cell graft to a child with aplastic anemia. Specimen: PBMCs from the stem cell graft donor, collected from the stem cell graft. Here the CDR3 DNA reads TGCGCCAGCAGTATTCAGACCGGGACAGACAGCTATGGCTACACCTTC. Its protein product is CASSIQTGTDSYGYTF.